Presented here are 20 T cell receptor beta chains from one specimen sequenced in a study of blood T cells in healthy people across ages. Then a second PCR, running about 6 to 12 cycles, was carried out with a sample-barcoded 5' primer and a J-beta primer mix. TCRdb fed the 5' RACE reads into MiXCR, producing one record per CDR3 protein. This table holds about 640,000 distinct CDR3 sequences, around three fifths found once. The source material was blood. The receptors here all came from a man in his 60s in good health.

This clonotype was detected a few times. V and J are TRBV6-1 and TRBJ2-5; D is ambiguous. The DNA end is a closer match to TRBJ2-7, so the J assignment may be wrong. The CDR3 is made up of 14 amino acids. Looked up from germline, CDR1 is MNHNS and CDR2 is SASEGT. This chain's CDR3 is CASSRQDPPYEQYF. The CDR3 DNA follows: TGTGCCAGCAGTCGGCAGGATCCCCCCTACGAGCAGTACTTC.

This clonotype showed up just a few times. The rearrangement links TRBV7-2 to TRBJ2-1, with D possibly being TRBD2 (5 bases). The CDR3 loop spans 16 amino acids. With 3 bases removed from V and 0 bases from J, the gap between germline ends came to 12 bases. Germline loops: CDR1 SGHTA, CDR2 FQGNSA. CDR3 nucleotides: TGTGCCAGCAGCTTCCGAGGGCTAAGCTCCTACAATGAGCAGTTCTTC. Its protein product is CASSFRGLSSYNEQFF.

J is TRBJ2-7 and V is TRBV5-1, with D perhaps TRBD1 (6 bases). The CDR3 contains 15 residues. The V gene lost 4 bases and the J gene lost 2 bases, with 16 bases spanning the gap. From germline, CDR1 is SGHRS and CDR2 YFSETQ. The CDR3 loop reads CASSISPGHTYEQYF. For the CDR3, the DNA is TGCGCCAGCAGCATTTCACCGGGACACACCTACGAGCAGTACTTC.

This clonotype has a handful of counts. The chain uses TRBV4-2 and TRBJ2-4, with TRBD1 identical over 9 bases. V dropped 1 base and J dropped 15; count of bases not matched to a gene: 13. Germline loops: CDR1 LGHNA, CDR2 YNFKEQ. The CDR3 runs to 15 residues. The CDR3 DNA reads TGTGCCAGCAGCCAAGGACGGGACAGGGATCGAGTTCTGTACTTC. It is translated as CASSQGRDRDRVLYF.

This chain links TRBV19 with TRBJ2-3, with TRBD2 as a possible D gene (6 bases). The V gene lost 4 bases and the J gene lost 8 bases, with 19 bases spanning the gap. CDR1 is LNHDA and CDR2 is SQIVND in the germline V gene (reference sequence). This CDR3 contains 15 residues. CDR3 protein: CASSKGTSESRTQYF. The CDR3 nucleotides read TGTGCCAGTAGTAAAGGGACTTCAGAGAGTCGTACGCAGTATTTT.

The chain has TRBV28 and TRBJ2-7; D gene unclear. With the DNA end fitting TRBJ2-5 better, the J assignment may be wrong. The CDR3 length is 18 residues. Germline V gene lookup returns CDR1 MDHEN and CDR2 SYDVKM. CDR3 nucleotide sequence: TGTGCCAGCAGTTTATCTTCCCTGGACCCGAGGTGGAATGAGACCCAGTACTTC. Its protein is CASSLSSLDPRWNETQYF.

DNA of the CDR3: TGTGCCAGCAGTGACCCGGGAGGGTTTCAAGAGACCCAGTACTTC. It codes for CASSDPGGFQETQYF. The chain links TRBV6-1 to TRBJ2-5, with 8 positions matching TRBD2. Germline trimming cut 3 bases from V and 2 bases from J; bases unmatched to any gene: 5. The CDR3 has 15 amino acids. Per germline, CDR1 MNHNS and CDR2 SASEGT.

This chain connects TRBV6-5 to TRBJ2-5, with D perhaps matching TRBD1 or TRBD2 (5 bases each). Germline V CDR1 and CDR2: MNHEY, SVGAGI. The CDR3 sequence is 16 residues long. Trimming removed 0 bases from V and 7 bases from J, with 18 bases in between. CDR3 in DNA: TGTGCCAGCAGTTACTCCCCTAGGGGCGTCGGAGGGACCCAGTACTTC. It codes for CASSYSPRGVGGTQYF.

The gene calls are TRBV12-3 or TRBV12-4 and TRBJ2-3; 7 nucleotides align to TRBD2. The CDR3 extends over 15 amino acids. Unmatched junction bases numbered 9, after V lost 5 bases and J lost 4 bases. The CDR3 here is CASSPGTNPADTQYF. CDR3 DNA: TGTGCCAGCAGTCCCGGGACTAACCCCGCAGATACGCAGTATTTT.

This clonotype appeared once. The V gene is TRBV5-1, the J gene TRBJ2-1; perhaps TRBD2 as D (6 bases). Germline CDR1 SGHRS, CDR2 YFSETQ. The CDR3 runs 14 residues. The V end lost 0 bases, the J end lost 10 bases, and 14 bases lay between the germline ends. CDR3 residues: CASSLEVAVDEQFF. In DNA form, the CDR3 reads TGCGCCAGCAGCTTGGAGGTAGCGGTGGACGAGCAGTTCTTC.

Note on this clonotype: A read error may account for a junction end that differs from germline. V is TRBV11-2 and J is TRBJ2-3, with TRBD2 matching over 7 bases. In germline, CDR1 is SGHAT, CDR2 FQNNGV. CDR3 length equals 14 residues. The CDR3, as DNA: TGTGCCGGCAGGCTAGCGGCTAGCACAGATACGCAGTATTTT. It specifies CAGRLAASTDTQYF.

The chain links TRBV3-1 to TRBJ2-5; a weak D match, TRBD2 (5 bases). The CDR3 spans 14 residues. Per the germline V gene, CDR1 is LGHDT and CDR2 is YNNKEL (reference sequence). Trimming took 4 bases from V and 11 from J, leaving 20 bases between them. The CDR3 DNA reads as TGTGCCAGCAGCCGATCCGGACTGGCCTGGGAGCAGTACTTC. It specifies CASSRSGLAWEQYF.

This clonotype was counted between two and nine times. The chain has TRBV29-1 and TRBJ2-1; D gene ambiguous. The CDR3 extends over 11 amino acids. CDR1 is SQVTM, CDR2 ANQGSEA, per germline. Trimming pared 3 bases from V and 12 bases from J, leaving 12 bases between. Here the CDR3 DNA reads TGCAGCGTTGAGGTCGGGTTGATGCAGTTCTTC. Translation: CSVEVGLMQFF.

The V gene is TRBV18, the J gene TRBJ2-4; unclear D gene. V was clipped by 3 bases and J by 1 base, with 7 bases between them. Per the germline V gene, CDR1 is KGHSH and CDR2 is LQKENI. This CDR3 is 14 amino acids long. This chain's CDR3 is CASSPDGAKNIQYF. CDR3 DNA: TGTGCCAGCTCACCCGACGGGGCCAAAAACATTCAGTACTTC. The whole variable domain, filled in from reference TRBV18 and TRBJ2-4, reads NAGVMQNPRHLVRRRGQEARLRCSPMKGHSHVYWYRQLPEEGLKFMVYLQKENIIDESGMPKERFSAEFPKEGPSILRIQQVVRGDSAAYFCASSPDGAKNIQYFGAGTRLSVL.

This chain uses TRBV5-1 with TRBJ2-1, with 11 bases aligning to TRBD2. CDR3 size: 17 residues. The V and J ends lost 4 bases and 4 bases, in that order; junction bases with no gene match: 10. From germline, CDR1 is SGHRS and CDR2 YFSETQ. CDR3 sequence (DNA): TGCGCCAGCAGCCGTAGCGGGGGGGCCGTACTGTACAATGAGCAGTTCTTC. It codes for CASSRSGGAVLYNEQFF.

The chain carries TRBV6-2 or TRBV6-3 and TRBJ2-7; TRBD2 might be the D (5 bases). CDR3 length equals 14 residues. Trimming took 6 bases from V and 4 from J, leaving 16 bases between them. Germline CDR1 reads MNHEY; CDR2 reads SVGEGT. CDR3 DNA: TGTGCCAGCAGCCGACCGGACGGACTTTACGAGCAGTACTTC. Protein: CASSRPDGLYEQYF.

Here the CDR3 DNA reads TGCAGTGCTCTCCCGGGGACAGGGGGAGGCTACACCTTC. The encoded protein is CSALPGTGGGYTF. The rearrangement links TRBV20-1 to TRBJ1-2; 11 bases are a match to TRBD1. This CDR3 has 13 amino acids. Losses at the gene ends were 5 bases for V and 8 bases for J; bases not matched to a gene: 7. Germline V gives CDR1 DFQATT, CDR2 SNEGSKA (reference sequence).

This chain uses TRBV28 with TRBJ1-4; possibly TRBD1 for D (6 bases). CDR3 length equals 13 residues. Germline assignment: CDR1 MDHEN and CDR2 SYDVKM. V was trimmed by 5 bases and J by 4 bases, leaving 8 bases between them. The CDR3 here is CASSTGFNEKLFF. The CDR3 DNA sequence: TGTGCCAGCAGTACAGGGTTTAATGAAAAACTGTTTTTT.

This chain connects TRBV11-2 to TRBJ1-4; D remains unclear. Trimming cost V 0 bases and J 7 bases, with 9 bases left between them. The germline V gene encodes CDR1 SGHAT and CDR2 FQNNGV. CDR3 length equals 14 residues. CDR3 protein: CASSLDRTSEKLFF. For the CDR3, the DNA is TGTGCCAGCAGCTTAGATCGTACAAGTGAAAAACTGTTTTTT.

This clonotype turned up a few times. The V call is TRBV2, the J call TRBJ2-7; D unclear. V dropped 10 bases and J dropped 7 bases, with 20 bases sitting between them. The CDR3 loop spans 13 amino acids. Per the germline V gene, CDR1 is SNHLY and CDR2 is FYNNEI. CDR3 loop: CATADTFSWEQYF. In nucleotides, the CDR3 is TGTGCCACCGCTGACACGTTCTCCTGGGAGCAGTACTTC. The whole variable domain, remainder taken from reference TRBV2 and TRBJ2-7, is EPEVTQTPSHQVTQMGQEVILRCVPISNHLYFYWYRQILGQKVEFLVSFYNNEISEKSEIFDDQFSVERPDGSNFTLKIRSTKLEDSAMYFCATADTFSWEQYFGPGTRLTVT.